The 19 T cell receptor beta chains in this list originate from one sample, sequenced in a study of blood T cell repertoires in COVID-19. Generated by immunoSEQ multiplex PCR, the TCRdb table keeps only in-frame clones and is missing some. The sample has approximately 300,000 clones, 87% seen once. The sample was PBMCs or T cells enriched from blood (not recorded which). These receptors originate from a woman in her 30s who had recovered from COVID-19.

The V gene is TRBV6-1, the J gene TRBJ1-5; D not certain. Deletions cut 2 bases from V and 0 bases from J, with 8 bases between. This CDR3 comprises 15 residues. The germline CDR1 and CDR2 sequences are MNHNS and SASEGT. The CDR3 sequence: CASSEKPYSNQPQHF. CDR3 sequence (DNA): TGTGCCAGCAGTGAAAAGCCGTATAGCAATCAGCCCCAGCATTTT.

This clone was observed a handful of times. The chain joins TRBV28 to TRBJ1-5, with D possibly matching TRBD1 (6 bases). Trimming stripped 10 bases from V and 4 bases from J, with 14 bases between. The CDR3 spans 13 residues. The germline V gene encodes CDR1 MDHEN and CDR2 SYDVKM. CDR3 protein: CAISGQPNQPQHF. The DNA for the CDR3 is TGTGCCATATCCGGACAGCCTAATCAGCCCCAGCATTTT.

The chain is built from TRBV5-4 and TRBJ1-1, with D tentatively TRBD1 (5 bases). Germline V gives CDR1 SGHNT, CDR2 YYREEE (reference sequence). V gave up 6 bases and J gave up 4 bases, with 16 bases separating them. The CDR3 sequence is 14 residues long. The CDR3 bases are TGTGCCAGCATCCTGGGGGGGGGTGGCACTGAAGCTTTCTTT. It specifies CASILGGGGTEAFF.

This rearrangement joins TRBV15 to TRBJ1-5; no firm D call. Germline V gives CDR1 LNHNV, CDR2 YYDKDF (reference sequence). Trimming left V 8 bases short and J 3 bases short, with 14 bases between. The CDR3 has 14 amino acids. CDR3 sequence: CATGTELANQPQHF. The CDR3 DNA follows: TGTGCCACCGGAACAGAGCTAGCCAATCAGCCCCAGCATTTT.

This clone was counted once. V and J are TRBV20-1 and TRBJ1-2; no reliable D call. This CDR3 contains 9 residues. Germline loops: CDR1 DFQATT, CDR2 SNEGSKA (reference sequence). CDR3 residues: CSTEYGYTF. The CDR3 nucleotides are TGCAGCACGGAGTATGGCTACACCTTC.

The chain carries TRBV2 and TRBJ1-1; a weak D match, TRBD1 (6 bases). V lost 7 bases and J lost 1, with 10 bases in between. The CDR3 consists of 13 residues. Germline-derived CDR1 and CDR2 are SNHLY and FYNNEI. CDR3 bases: TGTGCCAGCAAGAAGGACAGGAACACTGAAGCTTTCTTT. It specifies CASKKDRNTEAFF.

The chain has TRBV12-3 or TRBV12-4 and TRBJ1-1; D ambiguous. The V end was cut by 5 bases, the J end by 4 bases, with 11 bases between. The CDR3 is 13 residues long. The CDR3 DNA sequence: TGTGCCAGCAGTCTCCGGAGTCGCACTGAAGCTTTCTTT. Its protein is CASSLRSRTEAFF.

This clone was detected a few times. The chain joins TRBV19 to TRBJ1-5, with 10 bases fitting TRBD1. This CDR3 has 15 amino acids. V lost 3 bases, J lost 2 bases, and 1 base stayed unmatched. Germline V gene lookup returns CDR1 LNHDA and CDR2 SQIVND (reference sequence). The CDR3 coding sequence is TGTGCCAGTAGTATGACAGGGGGCGGCAATCAGCCCCAGCATTTT. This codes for CASSMTGGGNQPQHF.

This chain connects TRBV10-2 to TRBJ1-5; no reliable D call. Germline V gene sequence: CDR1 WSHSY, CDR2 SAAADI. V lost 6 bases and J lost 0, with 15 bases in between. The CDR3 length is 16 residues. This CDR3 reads CASRANRGYSNQPQHF. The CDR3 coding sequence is TGCGCCAGCAGGGCCAACAGAGGGTATAGCAATCAGCCCCAGCATTTT.

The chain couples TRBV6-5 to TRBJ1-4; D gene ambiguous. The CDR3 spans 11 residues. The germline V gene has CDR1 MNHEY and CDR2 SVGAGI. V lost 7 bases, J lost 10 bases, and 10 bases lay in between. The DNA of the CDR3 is TGTGCCAGCAAATGGGCAGGAAAACTGTTTTTT. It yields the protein CASKWAGKLFF.

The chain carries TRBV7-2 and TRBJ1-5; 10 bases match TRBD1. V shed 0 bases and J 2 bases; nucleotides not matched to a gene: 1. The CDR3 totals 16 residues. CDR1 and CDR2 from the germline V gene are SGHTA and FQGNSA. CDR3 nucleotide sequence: TGTGCCAGCAGCTTAGCGACAGGGGGCGGCAATCAGCCCCAGCATTTT. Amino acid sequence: CASSLATGGGNQPQHF. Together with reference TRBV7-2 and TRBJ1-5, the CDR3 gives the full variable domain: GAGVSQSPSNKVTEKGKDVELRCDPISGHTALYWYRQSLGQGLEFLIYFQGNSAPDKSGLPSDRFSAERTGGSVSTLTIQRTQQEDSAVYLCASSLATGGGNQPQHFGDGTRLSIL.

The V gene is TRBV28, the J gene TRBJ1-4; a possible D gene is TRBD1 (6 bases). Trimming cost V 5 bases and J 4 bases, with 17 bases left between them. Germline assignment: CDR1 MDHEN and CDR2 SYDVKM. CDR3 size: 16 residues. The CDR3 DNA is TGTGCCAGCAGTGAAGTAAACAGGGTTAATAATGAAAAACTGTTTTTT. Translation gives CASSEVNRVNNEKLFF.

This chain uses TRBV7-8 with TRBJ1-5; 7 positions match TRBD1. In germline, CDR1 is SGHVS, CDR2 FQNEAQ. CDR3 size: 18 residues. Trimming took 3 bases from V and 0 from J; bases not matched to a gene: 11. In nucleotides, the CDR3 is TGTGCCAGCAGCTTCAAGATCCGGGACAGAAGTAGCAATCAGCCCCAGCATTTT. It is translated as CASSFKIRDRSSNQPQHF.

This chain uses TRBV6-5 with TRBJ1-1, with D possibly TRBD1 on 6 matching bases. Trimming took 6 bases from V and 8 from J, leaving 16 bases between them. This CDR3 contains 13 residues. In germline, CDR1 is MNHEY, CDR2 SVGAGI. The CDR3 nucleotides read TGTGCCAGCAGATCTGGGCTCGACAGGGAAGCTTTCTTT. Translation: CASRSGLDREAFF.

This CDR3 reads CASSLASGRGNSPLHF. The CDR3 nucleotides read TGCGCCAGCAGCTTGGCCTCGGGCAGGGGAAATTCACCCCTCCACTTT. The rearrangement joins TRBV5-1 to TRBJ1-6, with D maybe TRBD1 (6 bases). Trimming shortened V by 0 bases and J by 7 bases, and 14 bases separated the two germline ends. CDR1 and CDR2 from the germline V gene are SGHRS and YFSETQ. This CDR3 is built from 16 residues.

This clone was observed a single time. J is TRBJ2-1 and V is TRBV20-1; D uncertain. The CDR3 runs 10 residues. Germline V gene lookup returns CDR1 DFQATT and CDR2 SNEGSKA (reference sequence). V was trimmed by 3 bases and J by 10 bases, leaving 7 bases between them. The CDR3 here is CSASIREQFF. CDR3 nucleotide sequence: TGCAGTGCTAGTATCAGGGAGCAGTTCTTC.

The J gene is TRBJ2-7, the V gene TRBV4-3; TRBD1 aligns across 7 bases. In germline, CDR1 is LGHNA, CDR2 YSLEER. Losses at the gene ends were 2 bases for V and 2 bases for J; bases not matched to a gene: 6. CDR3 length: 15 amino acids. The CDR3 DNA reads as TGCGCCAGCAGCCAAAACGTCGGACAGGCCTACGAGCAGTACTTC. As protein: CASSQNVGQAYEQYF.

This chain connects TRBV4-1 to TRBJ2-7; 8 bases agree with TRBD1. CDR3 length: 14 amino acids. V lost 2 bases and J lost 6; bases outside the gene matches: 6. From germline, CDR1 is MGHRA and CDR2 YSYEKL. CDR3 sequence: CASSQSRGLIEQYF. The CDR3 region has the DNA TGCGCCAGCAGCCAATCCAGGGGGCTAATCGAGCAGTACTTC.

The CDR3 sequence is CASTTTGNTEAFF. In nucleotides, the CDR3 is TGTGCCAGCACGACGACAGGGAACACTGAAGCTTTCTTT. The chain links TRBV7-6 to TRBJ1-1, with D possibly being TRBD1 (6 bases). The CDR3 loop spans 13 amino acids. Germline CDR1 is SGHVS and CDR2 is FNYEAQ. Trimming took off 7 bases at V and 1 base at J, with 10 bases between the two ends.